This T cell receptor (beta chain) was captured in a study of blood T cells in healthy people across ages. Whole-study findings and limits: Long-lived donors had more naive CD4+ cells and higher diversity than aged donors.

Of note for this clonotype: Its matching antigen is unknown.

V was cut by 0 bases and J by 0 bases, with 12 bases left in between. The CDR3 totals 16 residues. Germline V gene data show CDR1 as DFQATT and CDR2 as SNEGSKA (reference sequence). Sample-barcoded 5' priming and a J-beta primer mix drove a second PCR of roughly 6 to 12 cycles. One entry per CDR3 protein, called by TCRdb with MiXCR from the 5' RACE reads. The sample carries 950,000 to 1,200,000 distinct CDR3 sequences, less than 45% recorded once. The sequence derives from a man aged 18 to 35 in good health. The genes are TRBV20-1 and TRBJ1-5; D ambiguous. Sequences were obtained from blood. CDR3 sequence reads: CSARDRGIYSNQPQHF. The CDR3 DNA sequence: TGCAGTGCTAGAGATCGCGGGATTTATAGCAATCAGCCCCAGCATTTT.